Listed below are T cell receptor beta chains from one sample, sequenced in a study of technical replicates of blood from several donors. Data came from immunoSEQ multiplex PCR; TCRdb stores just in-frame clones and leaves some out. The data show some 100,000 clones, roughly 95% seen once. What was sequenced was T cells isolated from PBMCs. The receptors were gathered from a human donor in good health. Both conserved end residues are part of each CDR3. The order of the fields is J gene, clone size, V gene, D gene, CDR3 protein, CDR3 DNA. The D gene is left open where the match is weak. Size tells how often a clone was seen (once, few, many) or the class of an expanded clone, and some rows leave it out.

TRBJ1-1 | . | TRBV5-1 | TRBD1 | CASSPGTGGSTEAFF | TGCGCCAGCAGCCCAGGGACAGGGGGGAGCACTGAAGCTTTCTTT
TRBJ2-1 | . | TRBV10-1 | TRBD2 | CASSESRTSGSINEQFF | TGCGCCAGCAGTGAGTCGAGGACTAGCGGGAGTATCAATGAGCAGTTCTTC
TRBJ1-2 | . | TRBV7-8 | TRBD1 | CASSSNRTGVRGYTF | TGTGCCAGCAGCTCCAACAGAACAGGGGTGAGGGGCTACACCTTC
TRBJ1-5 | . | TRBV28 | . | CASSHIGGNQPQHF | TGTGCCAGCAGTCACATCGGCGGGAATCAGCCCCAGCATTTT
TRBJ1-5 | . | TRBV19 | . | CASSVYSKGSQPQHF | TGTGCCAGTAGTGTTTACAGTAAAGGTAGTCAGCCCCAGCATTTT
TRBJ1-2 | . | TRBV18 | . | CASSFLDRNYGYTF | TGTGCCAGCTCATTCCTCGACAGAAACTATGGCTACACCTTC
TRBJ1-1 | . | TRBV6-5 | . | CASSYFGISTEAFF | TGTGCCAGCAGTTACTTCGGGATAAGCACTGAAGCTTTCTTT
TRBJ2-7 | few | TRBV27 | . | CASSLHTGSLSYEQYF | TGTGCCAGCAGTTTACACACCGGGAGCCTAAGCTACGAGCAGTACTTC
TRBJ2-3 | . | TRBV29-1 | TRBD2 | CSGSGGSDTQYF | TGCAGCGGTAGCGGGGGCTCAGATACGCAGTATTTT
TRBJ2-4 | . | TRBV7-9 | TRBD2 | CASTPFGLARQYF | TGTGCCAGCACCCCTTTCGGACTAGCTCGTCAGTACTTC
TRBJ2-3 | . | TRBV5-1 | . | CASSPYRQTITDTQYF | TGCGCCAGCAGCCCTTACAGACAAACCATCACAGATACGCAGTATTTT
TRBJ2-4 | . | TRBV19 | . | CASSIARGGIQYF | TGTGCCAGTAGTATAGCCAGGGGCGGCATTCAGTACTTC
TRBJ2-5 | . | TRBV10-3 | . | CAISGSNYQETQYF | TGTGCCATCAGTGGGTCCAATTACCAAGAGACCCAGTACTTC
TRBJ2-7 | . | TRBV25-1 | TRBD2 | CASSAPGLAGHSYEQYF | TGTGCCAGCAGCGCACCGGGACTAGCGGGCCACTCCTACGAGCAGTACTTC
TRBJ1-3 | once | TRBV6-5 | TRBD1 | CASTGGRNTIYF | TGTGCCAGCACAGGGGGCCGAAACACCATATATTTT
TRBJ2-7 | . | TRBV7-9 | . | CASSSRTAYEQYF | TGTGCCAGCAGCTCAAGGACAGCCTACGAGCAGTACTTC
TRBJ2-3 | . | TRBV10-3 | . | CATVGQQATDTQYF | TGTGCCACCGTAGGACAGCAAGCCACAGATACGCAGTATTTT
TRBJ2-3 | . | TRBV2 | . | CASRWGAVGDTQYF | TGTGCCAGCCGGTGGGGAGCGGTTGGAGATACGCAGTATTTT
TRBJ2-1 | . | TRBV6-1 | TRBD1 | CASSASRGTGGFNEQFF | TGTGCCAGCAGTGCTTCCCGGGGGACAGGGGGTTTTAATGAGCAGTTCTTC
TRBJ2-6 | . | TRBV7-9 | . | CASSLSLRANVLTF | TGTGCCAGCAGCCTCTCTCTTCGGGCCAACGTCCTGACTTTC
TRBJ2-7 | . | TRBV6-1 | . | CASRQTRNAQYF | TGTGCCAGCAGGCAAACTAGGAATGCGCAGTACTTC
TRBJ2-5 | . | TRBV29-1 | TRBD2 | CSAARLAGNRETQYF | TGCAGCGCCGCACGACTAGCGGGGAATCGAGAGACCCAGTACTTC
TRBJ2-1 | . | TRBV29-1 | . | CSVHSGVPPYNEQFF | TGCAGCGTTCATTCCGGGGTCCCCCCCTACAATGAGCAGTTCTTC
TRBJ2-3 | once | TRBV5-1 | TRBD2 | CASSTPGLAGGPVFGTDTQYF | TGCGCCAGCAGCACACCGGGACTAGCGGGAGGGCCGGTTTTTGGCACAGATACGCAGTATTTT
TRBJ1-5 | . | TRBV18 | TRBD1 | CASSPRRQGDQPQHF | TGTGCCAGCTCACCAAGGAGACAGGGAGATCAGCCCCAGCATTTT
TRBJ1-6 | . | TRBV6-1 | . | CASSEFGMMQGSSYNSPLHF | TGTGCCAGCAGTGAATTTGGGATGATGCAGGGGAGCTCCTATAATTCACCCCTCCACTTT
TRBJ1-5 | . | TRBV28 | TRBD1 | CASSPSTGGRNQPQHF | TGTGCCAGCAGTCCCTCGACAGGGGGCCGCAATCAGCCCCAGCATTTT